The rows below give T cell receptor beta chains drawn from one sample of a study of blood T cell repertoires in COVID-19. Assay used: immunoSEQ multiplex PCR; TCRdb lists only in-frame clones, some missing. The sample contains some 130,000 clones, 65% to 90% of which appear only once. Sequences were obtained from PBMCs or T cells enriched from blood (not recorded which). The receptors here all came from a woman aged 50 to 60 who had recovered from COVID-19. Both conserved end residues are part of each CDR3.

v_call cdr3_aa
TRBV29-1 CSVGGGSSGNTIYF
TRBV7-9 CASSLGELRGYTF
TRBV28 CASRRDRGESPLHF
TRBV6-2/TRBV6-3 CASSYGRAIGGSNTEAFF
TRBV14 CASSQATGVYNYGYTF
TRBV7-9 CASSLAGQGNQPQHF
TRBV5-4 CASSLGGGPTNEKLFF
TRBV6-5 CASSYGRGPPYEQYF
TRBV15 CATSRDPAGGIAGNSPLHF
TRBV5-1 CASSSGTGFSGYTF
TRBV7-6 CASSLAGQNPDNEQFF
TRBV11-2 CASSRQGVGYTF
TRBV24-1 CATSDLLGNEQFF
TRBV11-3 CASSLSEGAPDTQYF
TRBV5-1 CASSPITGGTEAFF
TRBV18 CASSRGQMNTEAFF
TRBV7-2 CASSLAGGGGTQYF
TRBV5-1 CASRLSGGPQETQYF
TRBV5-1 CASSRTGGQGEKLFF
TRBV6-2/TRBV6-3 CASSLRDTGELFF
TRBV7-8 CASSPGTGGKEQYF
TRBV30 CAWSVLGGTDTQYF
TRBV5-5 CASSSGVNTEAFF
TRBV12-3/TRBV12-4 CASSVLGYGYTF
TRBV6-4 CASSLDSESLNTEAFF
TRBV5-1 CASSLAGLQETQYF
TRBV10-2 CASRGDRDNSPLHF
TRBV6-6 CASTRSERDSPLHF
TRBV5-6 CASSSQGASYEQYF
TRBV3-1/TRBV3-2 CASSQVRLSYEQYF
TRBV18 CASSRAGLAAGDTQYF
TRBV5-1 CASSFVAGSTGELFF
TRBV12-3/TRBV12-4 CASSLLSQETQYF
TRBV7-9 CASSLRTSGVADTQYF
TRBV7-2 CASSPLSSYNSPLHF
TRBV4-1 CASSQEGLAGGGEQFF
TRBV9 CASSPGGGPDTQYF
TRBV7-8 CASSPRTGDTSYNSPLHF
TRBV12-5 CASGLVNRGLKNTEAFF
TRBV27 CASNPTGNSPLHF
TRBV4-1 CASSQEDRVGKLFF
TRBV10-1 CASSPDRARNSPLHF
TRBV6-2/TRBV6-3 CASSRPRQGSGELFF
TRBV2 CASIAGGRTDTQYF
TRBV7-2 CASSLGGVTGELFF
TRBV9 CASSPYPESPGSGLMMNTEAFF
TRBV19 CASSMRSNSPLHF
TRBV4-1 CASSQASTSGVGNEQFF
TRBV23-1 CASSQRTGSYTF
TRBV3-1/TRBV3-2 CASSQAGEANEKLFF
TRBV10-1 CASSLAGDYNEQFF
TRBV5-5 CASSPADSFYEQYF
TRBV3-1/TRBV3-2 CASSGTGTYEQYF